The 27 T cell receptor beta chains below were found in one sample sequenced in a study of blood T cell repertoires in COVID-19. Repertoires were generated with immunoSEQ multiplex PCR, while TCRdb's copy carries only in-frame clones and drops some. The sample carries about 150,000 clones, 85% recorded once. Sequenced sample: peripheral blood. The receptors were sampled from a woman in her fifties or sixties with COVID-19, enrolled during active disease.

The J gene is TRBJ1-6, the V gene TRBV5-1, with unresolved D. This CDR3 region has 16 residues. V gave up 6 bases and J gave up 5 bases, with 18 bases separating them. Germline V CDR1 and CDR2: SGHRS, YFSETQ. CDR3 in DNA: TGCGCCAGCACGCCGGGAGCGCGAAGGGATAATTCACCCCTCCACTTT. Its protein product is CASTPGARRDNSPLHF. Full variable domain (missing parts from reference TRBV5-1 and TRBJ1-6): KAGVTQTPRYLIKTRGQQVTLSCSPISGHRSVSWYQQTPGQGLQFLFEYFSETQRNKGNFPGRFSGRQFSNSRSEMNVSTLELGDSALYLCASTPGARRDNSPLHFGNGTRLTVT.

The chain carries TRBV7-2 and TRBJ1-1, with D unclear. Per the germline V gene, CDR1 is SGHTA and CDR2 is FQGNSA. CDR3 length: 13 amino acids. V was trimmed by 3 bases and J by 3 bases, leaving 8 bases between them. As DNA, the CDR3 is TGTGCCAGCAGCTTTCGCAGGTACACTGAAGCTTTCTTT. Its translation is CASSFRRYTEAFF.

This clone occurred once. One end of the junction does not line up with germline, which may come from a read error. The V gene is TRBV7-7, the J gene TRBJ2-5; 8 bases fit TRBD2. Germline CDR1 and CDR2: SSHAT and FNYEAQ (reference sequence). CDR3 length: 16 amino acids. CDR3 residues: CASSLGAGRALETQYF. The CDR3 DNA is TGTGCTAGCAGCTTAGGGGCCGGGAGGGCTTTGGAGACCCAGTACTTC.

This sequence joins TRBV7-3 and TRBJ1-2; D remains unclear. Trimming took off 1 base at V and 8 bases at J, with 11 bases between the two ends. The CDR3 has 13 residues. From germline, CDR1 is SGHTA and CDR2 FQGTGA. The CDR3 DNA sequence: TGTGCCAGCAGCTTAAACGGGGAGTACGGCTACACCTTC. It is translated as CASSLNGEYGYTF.

This sequence joins TRBV3-1 (or the pseudogene TRBV3-2) and TRBJ1-2; unclear D gene. This CDR3 is built from 15 residues. V was clipped by 1 base and J by 5 bases, with 14 bases between them. CDR1 is LGHDT, CDR2 YNNKEL, per germline (reference sequence). CDR3 in amino acids: CASSQGGVASYGYTF. The DNA for the CDR3 is TGTGCCAGCAGCCAAGGGGGAGTTGCAAGTTATGGCTACACCTTC.

This clone has a handful of counts. J is TRBJ1-1 and V is TRBV5-6; D is perhaps TRBD1 (5 bases). The germline CDR1 and CDR2 sequences are SGHDT and YYEEEE. The CDR3 runs to 16 residues. V was cut by 0 bases and J by 5 bases, with 17 bases left in between. The CDR3 sequence is CASSLGQRRRRTEAFF. DNA of the CDR3: TGTGCCAGCAGCTTGGGACAGAGAAGAAGGCGGACTGAAGCTTTCTTT.

In DNA form, the CDR3 reads TGCGCCAGCAGTGACAGGGAAAACGGGGAGCTGTTTTTT. It is translated as CASSDRENGELFF. The chain recombines TRBV10-1 with TRBJ2-2; possibly TRBD1 for D (5 bases). The germline CDR1 and CDR2 sequences are WNHNN and SYGVQD (reference sequence). The V end lost 3 bases, the J end lost 7 bases, and 9 bases lay between the germline ends. The CDR3 sequence is 13 residues long.

In its sample, this clone was seen a few times. The V gene is TRBV7-2, the J gene TRBJ2-3; D might be TRBD2 (6 bases). V shed 5 bases and J shed 0 bases, with 15 bases lying between them. The V gene's germline CDR1 is SGHTA and CDR2 FQGNSA. CDR3 length: 16 residues. The CDR3 coding sequence is TGTGCCAGCAGCAGCGGGCGTTATCTGAGCACAGATACGCAGTATTTT. Its translation: CASSSGRYLSTDTQYF.

The J gene is TRBJ1-5, the V gene TRBV11-1; D is ambiguous. Per germline, CDR1 SGHAT and CDR2 FQDESV (reference sequence). This CDR3 region has 13 residues. Between the trimmed V and J ends, which lost 1 base and 5 bases, there was a span of 6 bases. Written as DNA, the CDR3 is TGTGCCAGCAGCTTAGGCTACGATCAGCCCCAGCATTTT. It specifies CASSLGYDQPQHF. Supplemented by reference TRBV11-1 and TRBJ1-5, the full variable domain reads EAEVAQSPRYKITEKSQAVAFWCDPISGHATLYWYRQILGQGPELLVQFQDESVVDDSQLPKDRFSAERLKGVDSTLKIQPAELGDSAMYLCASSLGYDQPQHFGDGTRLSIL.

This clone is a singleton in its sample. V usage is TRBV4-1 and J usage is TRBJ1-1; D perhaps matches TRBD1 (5 bases). The CDR3 contains 15 residues. CDR1 MGHRA and CDR2 YSYEKL come from the germline V gene. V was clipped by 2 bases and J by 2 bases, with 12 bases between them. Here the CDR3 DNA reads TGCGCCAGCAGCCAAAGGTGGGGCGAAAACACTGAAGCTTTCTTT. Amino acid sequence: CASSQRWGENTEAFF.

The chain carries TRBV27 and TRBJ2-7; TRBD2 matches 8 bases. V was clipped by 1 base and J by 3 bases; unmatched bases: 2. The germline gives CDR1 MNHEY, CDR2 SMNVEV (reference sequence). There are 14 residues in the CDR3. CDR3 sequence (DNA): TGTGCCAGCAGTTTATGGGGGACTAGCTACGAGCAGTACTTC. Translation: CASSLWGTSYEQYF.

The chain carries TRBV4-2 and TRBJ1-5; D uncertain. Trimming stripped 3 bases from V and 6 bases from J, with 9 bases between. The CDR3 extends over 13 amino acids. In germline, CDR1 is LGHNA, CDR2 YNFKEQ. As DNA, the CDR3 is TGTGCCAGCAGCCAGCTGGCTAGTCAGCCCCAGCATTTT. This translates into CASSQLASQPQHF.

V is TRBV5-1 and J is TRBJ2-3; D uncertain. This CDR3 contains 15 residues. Germline CDR1 is SGHRS and CDR2 is YFSETQ. V was clipped by 4 bases and J by 5 bases, with 17 bases between them. The DNA of the CDR3 is TGCGCCAGCAGCCCCGGCCTCGGAGCAGTAGATACGCAGTATTTT. This sequence encodes CASSPGLGAVDTQYF.

This chain connects TRBV7-3 to TRBJ2-1, with 11 bases that match TRBD2. The CDR3 length is 16 residues. Losses at the gene ends were 3 bases for V and 4 bases for J; bases not matched to a gene: 5. CDR1 and CDR2 from the germline V gene are SGHTA and FQGTGA. CDR3 bases: TGTGCCAGCAGCTTTGGACTAGCGGGCAGATACAATGAGCAGTTCTTC. Translating gives CASSFGLAGRYNEQFF.

The rearrangement links TRBV19 to TRBJ1-6, with 7 bases aligning to TRBD1. Germline trimming cut 7 bases from V and 4 bases from J; bases unmatched to any gene: 10. The CDR3 runs 16 residues. Germline V CDR1 and CDR2: LNHDA, SQIVND (reference sequence). In DNA, the CDR3 is TGTGCCAGTACCCCCGGGACAGCGACATATAATTCACCCCTCCACTTT. It encodes CASTPGTATYNSPLHF. Full variable domain (rest looked up from reference TRBV19 and TRBJ1-6): DGGITQSPKYLFRKEGQNVTLSCEQNLNHDAMYWYRQDPGQGLRLIYYSQIVNDFQKGDIAEGYSVSREKKESFPLTVTSAQKNPTAFYLCASTPGTATYNSPLHFGNGTRLTVT.

As concerns this clone: A junction end diverges from the germline sequence, so it may reflect a read error. V and J are TRBV29-1 and TRBJ2-1; 9 bases fit TRBD2. Germline CDR1 SQVTM, CDR2 ANQGSEA. This CDR3 spans 13 amino acids. The CDR3: CSGSSGAYSEQFF. CDR3 coding DNA: TGCAGCGGATCTAGCGGGGCCTACAGTGAGCAGTTCTTC.

J is TRBJ2-5 and V is TRBV6-1; 9 bases fit TRBD2. The V and J ends lost 2 bases and 5 bases, in that order; junction bases with no gene match: 9. This CDR3 spans 16 amino acids. Germline lookup yields CDR1 MNHNS and CDR2 SASEGT. Here the CDR3 DNA reads TGTGCCAGCAGTGAAAATGCGGGGGGGTCATTGGAGACCCAGTACTTC. Translation gives CASSENAGGSLETQYF.

This clone has a single count. The chain has TRBV6-5 and TRBJ1-2; the match to TRBD1 covers 7 bases. The germline gives CDR1 MNHEY, CDR2 SVGAGI. This CDR3 spans 13 amino acids. The J segment lost 5 bases and the V segment lost 4 bases, leaving 4 bases of the junction unmatched. CDR3 coding DNA: TGTGCCAGCAGTTTGGGACAGTCTTATGGCTACACCTTC. This sequence encodes CASSLGQSYGYTF.

The V call is TRBV29-1, the J call TRBJ2-3; no definite D call. Deletions cut 2 bases from V and 2 bases from J, with 5 bases between. Germline V gene data show CDR1 as SQVTM and CDR2 as ANQGSEA. This CDR3 comprises 12 residues. CDR3: CSVEPVTDTQYF. CDR3 coding DNA: TGCAGCGTTGAACCCGTCACAGATACGCAGTATTTT.

With regard to this clone: This same CDR3 is encoded by further DNA sequences in the sample. This chain connects TRBV30 to TRBJ1-1; D gene ambiguous. This CDR3 has 12 residues. V gave up 8 bases and J gave up 0 bases, with 10 bases separating them. In germline, CDR1 is GTSNPN, CDR2 SVGIG (reference sequence). CDR3 amino acids: CASRGLNTEAFF. The DNA of the CDR3 is TGTGCCAGTCGGGGATTGAACACTGAAGCTTTCTTT.

The chain uses TRBV19 and TRBJ1-3; TRBD1 is a possible D gene (6 bases). Trimming removed 5 bases at V and 0 bases at J, with 14 bases between. The CDR3 consists of 16 residues. Germline CDR1 is LNHDA and CDR2 is SQIVND (reference sequence). As DNA, the CDR3 is TGTGCCAGTAGTCTTCAGGACAGCCTCTCTGGAAACACCATATATTTT. It encodes CASSLQDSLSGNTIYF. The variable domain in full, with the rest retrieved from reference TRBV19 and TRBJ1-3, is DGGITQSPKYLFRKEGQNVTLSCEQNLNHDAMYWYRQDPGQGLRLIYYSQIVNDFQKGDIAEGYSVSREKKESFPLTVTSAQKNPTAFYLCASSLQDSLSGNTIYFGEGSWLTVV.

The chain joins TRBV7-2 to TRBJ1-2; D possibly corresponds to TRBD1 (5 bases). The length of the CDR3 is 13 residues. Trimming pared 5 bases from V and 8 bases from J, leaving 15 bases between. CDR1 SGHTA and CDR2 FQGNSA come from the germline V gene. The CDR3 DNA sequence: TGTGCCAGCAGCATAACAGGTCCGAGGGGCTACACCTTC. Its protein product is CASSITGPRGYTF.

The chain links TRBV4-1 to TRBJ2-3; 7 nucleotides match TRBD2. CDR1 is MGHRA, CDR2 YSYEKL, per germline. The CDR3 sequence is 18 residues long. After removal of 0 bases from V and 2 bases from J, the junction contained 11 bases not matched to a gene. In DNA form, the CDR3 reads TGCGCCAGCAGCCAAGAGGGGGGGAGGGGTTTACTCACAGATACGCAGTATTTT. Its protein is CASSQEGGRGLLTDTQYF.

The chain employs TRBV18 and TRBJ1-1; TRBD1 agrees at 7 bases. The V segment lost 2 bases and the J segment 1 base; nucleotides outside the gene matches: 4. The CDR3 has 15 residues. CDR1 is KGHSH, CDR2 LQKENI, per germline. The DNA of the CDR3 is TGTGCCAGCTCACCAGGACGGACAGGGAACACTGAAGCTTTCTTT. Its translation is CASSPGRTGNTEAFF.

In regard to this clone: A junction end diverges from the germline sequence, so it may reflect a read error. The chain employs TRBV7-7 and TRBJ2-7; a possible D gene is TRBD1 (5 bases). The CDR3 is 13 amino acids. Germline-derived CDR1 and CDR2 are SSHAT and FNYEAQ (reference sequence). The CDR3 DNA is TGTGCTAGCAGCTTCAGGGTCGGAGACGAGCAGTACTTC. Amino acids: CASSFRVGDEQYF. Combining the CDR3 with reference TRBV7-7 and TRBJ2-7 gives the whole variable domain GAGVSQSPRYKVTKRGQDVTLRCDPISSHATLYWYQQALGQGPEFLTYFNYEAQPDKSGLPSDRFSAERPEGSISTLTIQRTEQRDSAMYRCASSFRVGDEQYFGPGTRLTVT.

The CDR3 is CASSSNYNEQFF. CDR3 sequence (DNA): TGTGCCAGCAGCAGTAATTACAATGAGCAGTTCTTC. The rearrangement links TRBV6-1 to TRBJ2-1; unclear D gene. The V gene's germline CDR1 is MNHNS and CDR2 SASEGT. The V end was cut by 6 bases, the J end by 4 bases, with 7 bases between. The CDR3 runs to 12 residues.

The count of this clone is one. This chain joins TRBV9 and TRBJ1-4; TRBD1 agrees at 7 bases. This CDR3 has 15 residues. CDR1 SGDLS and CDR2 YYNGEE come from the germline V gene. The ends lost 0 bases at V and 7 bases at J; junction bases unmatched: 6. Here the CDR3 DNA reads TGTGCCAGCAGCGTAGAGGGGACAGTCCCTGAAAAACTGTTTTTT. This translates into CASSVEGTVPEKLFF.